A few counts support the clone carrying this T cell receptor beta chain. Unique molecular identifiers featured in how the TCRbeta library was prepared. One entry per CDR3 protein results from TCRdb running MiXCR on the PCR reads. Of approximately 350,000 distinct CDR3 sequences listed, about a tenth are singletons. The germline V gene has CDR1 ENHRY and CDR2 SYGVKD. The germline V and J ends were trimmed by 4 bases and 4 bases, with 8 bases remaining between them. The CDR3 has 13 amino acids. The sample originates from a study of T-cell reconstitution after alpha-beta-depleted transplantation in children.

This specimen consisted of PBMCs from the stem cell graft donor, obtained from the stem cell graft. The clonotype was recovered from a human donor who donated a stem cell graft to a child with acute lymphoblastic leukemia. The chain is built from TRBV10-3 and TRBJ1-5, with no clear D. This CDR3 is CAISGSDNQPQHF. In nucleotides, the CDR3 is TGTGCCATCAGTGGTTCGGATAATCAGCCCCAGCATTTT.